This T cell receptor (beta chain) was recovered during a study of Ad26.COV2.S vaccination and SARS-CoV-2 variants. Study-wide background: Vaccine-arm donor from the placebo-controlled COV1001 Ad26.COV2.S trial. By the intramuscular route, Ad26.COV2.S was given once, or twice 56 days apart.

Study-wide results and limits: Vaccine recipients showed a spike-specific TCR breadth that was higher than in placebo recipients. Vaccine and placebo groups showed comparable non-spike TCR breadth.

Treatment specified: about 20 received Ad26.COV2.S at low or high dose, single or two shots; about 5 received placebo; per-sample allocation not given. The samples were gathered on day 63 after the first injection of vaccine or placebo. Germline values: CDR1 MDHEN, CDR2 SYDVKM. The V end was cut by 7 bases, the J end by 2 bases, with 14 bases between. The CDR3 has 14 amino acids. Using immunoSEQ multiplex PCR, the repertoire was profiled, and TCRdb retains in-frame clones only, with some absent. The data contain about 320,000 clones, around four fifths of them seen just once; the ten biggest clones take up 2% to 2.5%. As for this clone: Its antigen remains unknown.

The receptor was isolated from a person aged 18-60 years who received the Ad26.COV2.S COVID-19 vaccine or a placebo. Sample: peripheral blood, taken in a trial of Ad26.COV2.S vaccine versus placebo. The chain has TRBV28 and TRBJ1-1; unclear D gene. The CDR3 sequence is CASTSSGLNTEAFF. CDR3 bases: TGTGCCAGCACCTCCTCGGGGTTAAACACTGAAGCTTTCTTT.